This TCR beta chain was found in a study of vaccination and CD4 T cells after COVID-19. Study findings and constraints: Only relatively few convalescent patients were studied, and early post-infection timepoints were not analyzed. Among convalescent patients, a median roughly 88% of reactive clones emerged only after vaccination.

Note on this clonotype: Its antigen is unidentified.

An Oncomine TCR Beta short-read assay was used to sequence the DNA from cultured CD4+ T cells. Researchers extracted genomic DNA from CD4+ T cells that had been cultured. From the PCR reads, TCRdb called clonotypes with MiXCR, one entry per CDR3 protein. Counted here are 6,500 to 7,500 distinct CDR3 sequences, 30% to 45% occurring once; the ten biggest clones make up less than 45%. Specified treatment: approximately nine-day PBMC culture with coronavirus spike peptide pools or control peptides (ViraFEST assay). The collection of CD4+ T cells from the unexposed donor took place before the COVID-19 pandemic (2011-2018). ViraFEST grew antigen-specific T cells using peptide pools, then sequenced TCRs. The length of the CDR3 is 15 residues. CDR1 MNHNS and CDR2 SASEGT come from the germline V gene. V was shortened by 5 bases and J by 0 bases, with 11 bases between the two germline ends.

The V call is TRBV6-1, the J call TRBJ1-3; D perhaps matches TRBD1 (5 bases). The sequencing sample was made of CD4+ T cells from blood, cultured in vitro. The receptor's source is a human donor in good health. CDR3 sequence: CASSTGLPSGNTIYF. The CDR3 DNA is TGTGCCAGCAGTACGGGACTTCCCTCTGGAAACACCATATATTTT.